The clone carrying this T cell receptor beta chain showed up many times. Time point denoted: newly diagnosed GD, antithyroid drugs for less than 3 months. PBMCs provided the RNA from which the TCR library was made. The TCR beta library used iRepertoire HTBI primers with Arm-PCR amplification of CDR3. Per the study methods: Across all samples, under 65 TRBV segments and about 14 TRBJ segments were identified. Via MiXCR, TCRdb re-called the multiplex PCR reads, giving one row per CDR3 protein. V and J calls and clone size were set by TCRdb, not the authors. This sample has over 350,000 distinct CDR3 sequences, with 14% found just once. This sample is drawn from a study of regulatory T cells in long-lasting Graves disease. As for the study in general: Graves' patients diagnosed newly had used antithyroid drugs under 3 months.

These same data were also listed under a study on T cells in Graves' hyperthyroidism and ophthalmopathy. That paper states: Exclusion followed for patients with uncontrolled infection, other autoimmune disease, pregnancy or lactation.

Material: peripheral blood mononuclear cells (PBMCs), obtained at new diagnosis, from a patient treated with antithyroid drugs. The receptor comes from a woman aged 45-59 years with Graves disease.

CDR3 in DNA: TGTGCCAGCAAGAGGGGGGGAGACTCTGATGGCTACACCTTC. This translates into CASKRGGDSDGYTF. This chain uses TRBV28 with TRBJ1-2; maybe TRBD1 (6 bases). The CDR3 is 14 amino acids. Germline V gene sequence: CDR1 MDHEN, CDR2 SYDVKM. With 7 bases removed from V and 6 bases from J, the gap between germline ends came to 18 bases.